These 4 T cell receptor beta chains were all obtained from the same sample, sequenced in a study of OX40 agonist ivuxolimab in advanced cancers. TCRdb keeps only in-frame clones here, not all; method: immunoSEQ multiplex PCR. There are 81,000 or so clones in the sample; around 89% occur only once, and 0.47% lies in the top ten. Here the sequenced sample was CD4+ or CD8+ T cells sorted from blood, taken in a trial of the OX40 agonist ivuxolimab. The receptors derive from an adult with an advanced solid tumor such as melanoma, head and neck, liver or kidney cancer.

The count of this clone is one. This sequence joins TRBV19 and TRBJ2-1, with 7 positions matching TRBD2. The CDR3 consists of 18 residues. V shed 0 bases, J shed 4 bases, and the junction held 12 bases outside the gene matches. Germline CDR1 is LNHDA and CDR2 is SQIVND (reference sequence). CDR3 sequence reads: CASSIDRDRRGSYNEQFF. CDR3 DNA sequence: TGTGCCAGTAGTATAGATAGGGATAGGCGGGGGAGTTACAATGAGCAGTTCTTC.

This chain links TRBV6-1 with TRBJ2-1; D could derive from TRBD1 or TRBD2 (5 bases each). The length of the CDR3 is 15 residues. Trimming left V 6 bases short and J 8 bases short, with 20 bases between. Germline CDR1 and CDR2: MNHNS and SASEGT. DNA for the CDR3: TGTGCCAGCAGCCCTGGGACCCTGAGAGGCGATGAGCAGTTCTTC. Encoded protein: CASSPGTLRGDEQFF.

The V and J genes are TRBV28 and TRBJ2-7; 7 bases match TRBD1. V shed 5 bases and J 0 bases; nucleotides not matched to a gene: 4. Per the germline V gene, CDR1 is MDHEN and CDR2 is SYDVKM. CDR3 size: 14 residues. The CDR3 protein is CASSTWTGSYEQYF. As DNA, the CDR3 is TGTGCCAGCAGTACTTGGACAGGCTCCTACGAGCAGTACTTC.

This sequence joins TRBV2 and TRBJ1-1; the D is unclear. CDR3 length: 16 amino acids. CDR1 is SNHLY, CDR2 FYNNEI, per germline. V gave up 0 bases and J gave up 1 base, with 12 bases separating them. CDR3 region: CASSEAGPTGNTEAFF. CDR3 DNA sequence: TGTGCCAGCAGTGAAGCAGGGCCCACGGGGAACACTGAAGCTTTCTTT. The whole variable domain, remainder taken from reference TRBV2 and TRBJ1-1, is EPEVTQTPSHQVTQMGQEVILRCVPISNHLYFYWYRQILGQKVEFLVSFYNNEISEKSEIFDDQFSVERPDGSNFTLKIRSTKLEDSAMYFCASSEAGPTGNTEAFFGQGTRLTVV.